This paragraph reports one TCR beta chain. TCRdb keeps only in-frame clones here, not all; method: immunoSEQ multiplex PCR. The sample includes a few hundred thousand clones, approximately 84% of them seen just once. With 4 bases clipped from V and 3 bases from J, the junction kept 4 bases outside the gene matches. Germline V gene lookup returns CDR1 MNHEY and CDR2 SVGAGI. The CDR3 sequence is 15 residues long. These data belong to a study of blood T cell repertoires in COVID-19. This chain uses TRBV6-5 with TRBJ2-1, with 9 bases lining up with TRBD2. The sequence came from a woman in her thirties who had recovered from COVID-19. Specimen: PBMCs or T cells enriched from blood (not recorded which). This CDR3 reads CASSSLAGIYNEQFF. The CDR3 bases are TGTGCCAGCAGTTCCCTAGCGGGAATCTACAATGAGCAGTTCTTC.